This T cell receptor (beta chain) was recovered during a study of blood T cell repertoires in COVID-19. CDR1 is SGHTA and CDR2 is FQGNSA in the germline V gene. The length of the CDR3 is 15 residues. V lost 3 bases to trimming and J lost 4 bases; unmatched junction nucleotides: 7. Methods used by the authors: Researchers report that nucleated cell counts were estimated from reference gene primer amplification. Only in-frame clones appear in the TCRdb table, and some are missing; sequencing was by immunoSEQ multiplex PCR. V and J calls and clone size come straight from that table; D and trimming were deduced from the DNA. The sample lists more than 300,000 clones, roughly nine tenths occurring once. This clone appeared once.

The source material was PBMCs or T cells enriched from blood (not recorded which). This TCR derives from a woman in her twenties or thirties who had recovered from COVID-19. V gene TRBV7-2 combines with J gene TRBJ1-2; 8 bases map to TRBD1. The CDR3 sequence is CASSFLRGPFYGYTF. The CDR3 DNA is TGTGCCAGCAGCTTCCTCAGGGGGCCCTTCTATGGCTACACCTTC.